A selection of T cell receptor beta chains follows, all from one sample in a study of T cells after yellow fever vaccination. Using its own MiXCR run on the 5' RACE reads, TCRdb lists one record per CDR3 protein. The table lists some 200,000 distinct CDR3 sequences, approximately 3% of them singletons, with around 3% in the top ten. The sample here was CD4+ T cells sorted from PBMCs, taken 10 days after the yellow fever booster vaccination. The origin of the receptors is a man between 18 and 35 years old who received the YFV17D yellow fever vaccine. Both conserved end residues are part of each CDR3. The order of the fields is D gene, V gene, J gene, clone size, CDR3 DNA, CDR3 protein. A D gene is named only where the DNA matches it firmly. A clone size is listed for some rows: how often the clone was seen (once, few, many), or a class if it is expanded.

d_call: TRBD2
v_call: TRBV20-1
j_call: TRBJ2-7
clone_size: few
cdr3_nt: TGCAGTGCTATACTAGCGGGGGTGGGGGAGCAGTACTTC
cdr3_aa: CSAILAGVGEQYF

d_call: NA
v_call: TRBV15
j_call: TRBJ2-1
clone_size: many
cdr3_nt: TGTGCCACCAGCAGAGATCAGGGCCCGCAGTTCTTC
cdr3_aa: CATSRDQGPQFF

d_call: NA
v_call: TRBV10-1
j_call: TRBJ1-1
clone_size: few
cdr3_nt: TGCGCCAGCAGTGGACAAGTGAACGCTGAAGCTTTCTTT
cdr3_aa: CASSGQVNAEAFF

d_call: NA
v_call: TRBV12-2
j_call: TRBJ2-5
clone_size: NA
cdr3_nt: TGTGCAAGTCGGGGCGGGGACGATAAGACTGAGACCCAGTACTTC
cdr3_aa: CASRGGDDKTETQYF

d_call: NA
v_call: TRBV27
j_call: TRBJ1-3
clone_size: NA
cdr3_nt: TGTGCCAGCAGGTCGGTTGGAAACACCATATATTTT
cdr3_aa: CASRSVGNTIYF

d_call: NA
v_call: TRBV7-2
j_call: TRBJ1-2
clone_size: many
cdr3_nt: TGTGCCAGCAGCTCACAGGGAGTGGGGCTCTATGGCTACACCTTC
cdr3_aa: CASSSQGVGLYGYTF

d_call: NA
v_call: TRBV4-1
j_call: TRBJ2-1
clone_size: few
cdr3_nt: TGCGCCAGCAGCCAACGGCAAGGGTTCAATGAGCAGTTCTTC
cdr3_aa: CASSQRQGFNEQFF

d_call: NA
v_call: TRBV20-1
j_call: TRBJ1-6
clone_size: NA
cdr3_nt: TGCAGTGCTAAGGGGGGAAATTCACCCCTCCACTTT
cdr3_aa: CSAKGGNSPLHF

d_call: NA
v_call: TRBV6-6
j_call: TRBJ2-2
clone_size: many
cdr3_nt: TGTGCCAGCATCGGACAACCGAACACCGGGGAGCTGTTTTTT
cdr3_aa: CASIGQPNTGELFF

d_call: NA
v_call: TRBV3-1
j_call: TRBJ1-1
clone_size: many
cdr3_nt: TGTGCCAGCAGCCAAGCGGTGAACACTGAAGCTTTCTTT
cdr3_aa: CASSQAVNTEAFF

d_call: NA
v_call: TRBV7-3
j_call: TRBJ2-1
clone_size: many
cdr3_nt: TGTGCCAGCGCGATTAGCTCCTACAATGAGCAGTTCTTC
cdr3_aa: CASAISSYNEQFF

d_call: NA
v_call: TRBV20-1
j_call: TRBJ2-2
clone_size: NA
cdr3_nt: TGCAGTGCTGAGGCGGGACGGGGAGCGAACACCGGGGAGCTGTTTTTT
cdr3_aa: CSAEAGRGANTGELFF

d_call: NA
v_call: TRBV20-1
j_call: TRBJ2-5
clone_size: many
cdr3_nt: TGCAGTGCTAGAGATTTTGCGCGGGTTGGGGGCACCCAGTACTTC
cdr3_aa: CSARDFARVGGTQYF

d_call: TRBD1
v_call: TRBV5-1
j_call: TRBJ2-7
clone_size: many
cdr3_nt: TGCGCCAGCAGCTTGGGGGACAGAATTTCCTACGAGCAGTACTTC
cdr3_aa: CASSLGDRISYEQYF

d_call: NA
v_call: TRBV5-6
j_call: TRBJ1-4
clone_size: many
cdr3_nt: TGTGCCAGCAGCTTGTGGAGAGGCCCTAATGAAAAACTGTTTTTT
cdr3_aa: CASSLWRGPNEKLFF

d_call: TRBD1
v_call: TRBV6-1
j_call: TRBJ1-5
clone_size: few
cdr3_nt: TGTGCCAGCAGTGGACCCGGGACAGGGCGACGGCAGCCCCAGCATTTT
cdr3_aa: CASSGPGTGRRQPQHF

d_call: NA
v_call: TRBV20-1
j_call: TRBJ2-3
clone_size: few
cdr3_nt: TGCAGTGCTAGACGAGGATTCGGCACAGATACGCAGTATTTT
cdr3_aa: CSARRGFGTDTQYF

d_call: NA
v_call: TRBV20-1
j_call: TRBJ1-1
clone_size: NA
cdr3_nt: TGCAGTGCTAGAAGGCAGGGACCTAACACTGAAGCTTTCTTT
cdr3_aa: CSARRQGPNTEAFF

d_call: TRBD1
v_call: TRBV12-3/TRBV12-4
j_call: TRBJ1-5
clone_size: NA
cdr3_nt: TGTGCCAGCAGTTCACAGGGGGCGTGGGACCATCAGCCCCAGCATTTT
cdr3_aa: CASSSQGAWDHQPQHF

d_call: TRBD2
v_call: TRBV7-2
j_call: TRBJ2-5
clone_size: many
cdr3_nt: TGTGCCAGCAGACCGCGGGGGGCTTACGAGACCCAGTACTTC
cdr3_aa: CASRPRGAYETQYF

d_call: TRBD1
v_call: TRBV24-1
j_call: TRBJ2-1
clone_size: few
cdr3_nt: TGTGCCACCAGTGACAACGACAGGGGATCCTACAATGAGCAGTTCTTC
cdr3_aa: CATSDNDRGSYNEQFF

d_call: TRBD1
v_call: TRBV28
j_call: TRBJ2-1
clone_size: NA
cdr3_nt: TGTGCCAGCAGTTTCCTCCGGGACAGGGGCTCCTACAATGAGCAGTTCTTC
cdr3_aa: CASSFLRDRGSYNEQFF

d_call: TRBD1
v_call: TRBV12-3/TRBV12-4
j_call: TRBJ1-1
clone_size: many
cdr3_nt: TGTGCCAGCCGAGGGGGCAGGGGAGTCACTGAAGCTTTCTTT
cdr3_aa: CASRGGRGVTEAFF

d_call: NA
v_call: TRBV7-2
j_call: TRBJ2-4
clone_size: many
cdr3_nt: TGTGCCAGCAGCTTAGTTGGGGGGCCTAAAAACATTCAGTACTTC
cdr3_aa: CASSLVGGPKNIQYF

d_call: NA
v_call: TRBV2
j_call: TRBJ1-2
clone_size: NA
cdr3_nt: TGTGCCGCCCGGGACCAGCCGGTTGCAGGCTACACCTTC
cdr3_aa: CAARDQPVAGYTF

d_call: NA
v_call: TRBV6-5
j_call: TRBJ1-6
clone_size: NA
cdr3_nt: TGTGCCAGCACTTTGGACCGATTTAATTCACCCCTCCACTTT
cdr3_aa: CASTLDRFNSPLHF

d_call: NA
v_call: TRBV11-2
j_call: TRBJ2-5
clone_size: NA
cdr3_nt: TGTGCCAGCAGCTCCAGATCAGAGACCCAGTACTTC
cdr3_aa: CASSSRSETQYF

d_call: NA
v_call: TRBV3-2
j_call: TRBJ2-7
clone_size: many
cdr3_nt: TGTGCCAGCAGCCAACTGCAGAAGAATCCCTACGAGCAGTACTTC
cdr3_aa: CASSQLQKNPYEQYF

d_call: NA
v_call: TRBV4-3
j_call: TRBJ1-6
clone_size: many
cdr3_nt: TGCGCCAGCAGCCAAGATCTACCGGGGGGCGCCTATAATTCACCCCTCCACTTT
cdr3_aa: CASSQDLPGGAYNSPLHF

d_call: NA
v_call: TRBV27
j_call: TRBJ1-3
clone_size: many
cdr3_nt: TGTGCCAGCCGGACCTACTCTGGAAACACCATATATTTT
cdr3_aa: CASRTYSGNTIYF

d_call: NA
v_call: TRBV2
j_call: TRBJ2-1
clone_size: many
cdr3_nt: TGTGCCAGCAGGATACACCTGAGCGATGAGCAGTTCTTC
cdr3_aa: CASRIHLSDEQFF

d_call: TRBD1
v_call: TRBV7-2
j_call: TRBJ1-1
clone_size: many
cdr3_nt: TGTGCCAGCAGCTCACGACAGGGTCTGCCTTTCTTT
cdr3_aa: CASSSRQGLPFF

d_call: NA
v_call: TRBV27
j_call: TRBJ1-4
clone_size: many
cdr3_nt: TGTGCCAGCAGTTCCAGAAGAGAGGAAAAACTGTTTTTT
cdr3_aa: CASSSRREEKLFF

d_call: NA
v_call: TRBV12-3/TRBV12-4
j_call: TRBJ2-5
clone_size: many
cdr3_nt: TGTGCCAGCAGTCCCCGCAGGGGAGAGACCCAGTACTTC
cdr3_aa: CASSPRRGETQYF

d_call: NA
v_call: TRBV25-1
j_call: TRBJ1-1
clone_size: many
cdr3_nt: TGTGCCAGCAGTGGGATGGCCAGGAAAGCTTTCTTT
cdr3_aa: CASSGMARKAFF

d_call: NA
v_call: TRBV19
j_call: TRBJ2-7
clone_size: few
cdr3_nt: TGTGCCAGTAGTATTACAGGGATTTTCGGCTACGAGCAGTACTTC
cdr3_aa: CASSITGIFGYEQYF

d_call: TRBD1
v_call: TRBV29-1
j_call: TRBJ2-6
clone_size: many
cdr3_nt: TGCAGCGTCCCGACAGGGGCTGGGGCCAACGTCCTGACTTTC
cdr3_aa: CSVPTGAGANVLTF

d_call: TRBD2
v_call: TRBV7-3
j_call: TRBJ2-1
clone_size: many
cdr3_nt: TGTGCCAGCAGCTTAAGCCTAGCGGGAAGGGAAAATGAGCAGTTCTTC
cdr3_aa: CASSLSLAGRENEQFF

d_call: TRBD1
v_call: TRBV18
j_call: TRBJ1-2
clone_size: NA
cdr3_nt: TGTGCCAGCTCAGATTTCATCGCCGGGACAGGGGCAATCTATGGCTACACCTTC
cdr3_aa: CASSDFIAGTGAIYGYTF

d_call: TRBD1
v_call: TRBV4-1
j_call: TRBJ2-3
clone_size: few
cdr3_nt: TGCGCCAGCAGCCAGAGGACAGGGGGGTTCGATACGCAGTATTTT
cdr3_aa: CASSQRTGGFDTQYF

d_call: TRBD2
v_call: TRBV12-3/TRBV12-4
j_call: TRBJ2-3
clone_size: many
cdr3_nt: TGTGCCAGCAGTCTCGGACTAGCGGGGGGCGGCACAGATACGCAGTATTTT
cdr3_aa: CASSLGLAGGGTDTQYF

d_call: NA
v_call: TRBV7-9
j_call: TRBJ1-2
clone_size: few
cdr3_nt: TGTGCCAGCAGCCTCGAACACGCCGTTTTCACCTTC
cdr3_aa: CASSLEHAVFTF

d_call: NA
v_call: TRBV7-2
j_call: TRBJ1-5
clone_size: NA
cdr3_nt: TGTGCCAGCAAGGCGTCGGGTAGCAATCAGCCCCAGCATTTT
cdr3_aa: CASKASGSNQPQHF

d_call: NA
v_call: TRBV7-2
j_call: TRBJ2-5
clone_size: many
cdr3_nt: TGTGCCAGCAGCCCCCAGGCCCAAGAGACCCAGTACTTC
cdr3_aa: CASSPQAQETQYF

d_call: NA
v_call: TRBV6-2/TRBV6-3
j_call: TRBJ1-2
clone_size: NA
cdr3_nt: TGTGCCAGCAGTTACGACACTAGCGACTATGGCTACACCTTC
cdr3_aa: CASSYDTSDYGYTF

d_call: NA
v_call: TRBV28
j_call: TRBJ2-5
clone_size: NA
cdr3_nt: TGTGCCAGCAGTCTAAGACGCGCCCAGTACTTC
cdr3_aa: CASSLRRAQYF

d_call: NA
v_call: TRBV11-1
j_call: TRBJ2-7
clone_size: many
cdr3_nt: TGTGCCAGCAGCGCCCAAACGGGGTACGAGCAGTACTTC
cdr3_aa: CASSAQTGYEQYF

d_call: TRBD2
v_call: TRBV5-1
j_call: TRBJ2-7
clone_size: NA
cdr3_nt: TGCGCCAGCAGCTGGGGGGGTGCTGGGGGTACGTACGAGCAGTACTTC
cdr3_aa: CASSWGGAGGTYEQYF